This entry lists 6 T cell receptor beta chains sequenced from one sample in a study of blood T cell repertoires in COVID-19. Sequencing was performed with immunoSEQ multiplex PCR; in TCRdb, only in-frame clones are kept and a portion is missing. The data hold about 250,000 clones, with about 89% observed a single time. The sequencing input was peripheral blood. All receptors come from a woman in her fifties or sixties who had recovered from COVID-19.

This chain uses TRBV7-6 with TRBJ1-5; 7 nucleotides agree with TRBD1. Germline CDR1 reads SGHVS; CDR2 reads FNYEAQ. V gave up 1 base and J gave up 5 bases; unmatched junction bases: 8. The CDR3 length is 16 residues. CDR3 DNA sequence: TGTGCCAGCAGCTTAGGACCGGGACAGAATTATCAGCCCCAGCATTTT. Its protein is CASSLGPGQNYQPQHF.

This clone was seen repeatedly, ten times or more. The chain uses TRBV18 and TRBJ2-5; TRBD2 matches 7 bases. Unmatched junction bases numbered 14, after V lost 2 bases and J lost 5 bases. Germline V CDR1 and CDR2: KGHSH, LQKENI. This CDR3 region has 17 residues. CDR3 in amino acids: CASSPSLEPTSPETQYF. In DNA, the CDR3 is TGTGCCAGCTCACCATCCCTCGAACCGACTAGCCCCGAGACCCAGTACTTC. The complete variable domain, with remaining parts taken from reference TRBV18 and TRBJ2-5, reads NAGVMQNPRHLVRRRGQEARLRCSPMKGHSHVYWYRQLPEEGLKFMVYLQKENIIDESGMPKERFSAEFPKEGPSILRIQQVVRGDSAAYFCASSPSLEPTSPETQYFGPGTRLLVL.

As regards this clone: Mismatch with germline at one junction end may stem from a read error. The chain joins TRBV7-7 to TRBJ2-5, with a possible D match to TRBD1 (6 bases). Per the germline V gene, CDR1 is SSHAT and CDR2 is FNYEAQ (reference sequence). CDR3 length: 16 residues. The CDR3 reads CASSLALSGQGETQYF. The CDR3 DNA reads TGTGCTAGCAGCTTAGCGTTATCGGGGCAGGGGGAGACCCAGTACTTC.

The chain has TRBV29-1 and TRBJ2-3; D perhaps matches TRBD1 (6 bases). Germline CDR1 SQVTM, CDR2 ANQGSEA. The CDR3 is 13 residues long. Trimming took off 0 bases at V and 4 bases at J, with 8 bases between the two ends. CDR3 in amino acids: CSVEETGSDTQYF. The DNA for the CDR3 is TGCAGCGTTGAAGAAACAGGGTCAGATACGCAGTATTTT.

The chain couples TRBV11-2 to TRBJ2-7; 9 positions agree with TRBD1. The CDR3 extends over 16 amino acids. V shed 0 bases, J shed 6 bases, and the junction held 9 bases outside the gene matches. Germline lookup yields CDR1 SGHAT and CDR2 FQNNGV. CDR3 sequence reads: CASSLDTLGTGTEQYF. The CDR3 DNA follows: TGTGCCAGCAGCTTAGATACTTTGGGGACAGGGACCGAGCAGTACTTC.

This clone was found a few times. The rearrangement links TRBV2 to TRBJ2-7; D perhaps matches TRBD2 (6 bases). The V end lost 4 bases, the J end lost 2 bases, and 9 bases lay between the germline ends. This CDR3 comprises 13 residues. Germline V gene data show CDR1 as SNHLY and CDR2 as FYNNEI. This CDR3 is CASSGAGPYEQYF. As DNA, the CDR3 is TGTGCCAGCAGTGGGGCGGGGCCCTACGAGCAGTACTTC. The variable domain in full, completed from reference TRBV2 and TRBJ2-7, reads EPEVTQTPSHQVTQMGQEVILRCVPISNHLYFYWYRQILGQKVEFLVSFYNNEISEKSEIFDDQFSVERPDGSNFTLKIRSTKLEDSAMYFCASSGAGPYEQYFGPGTRLTVT.